A selection of T cell receptor beta chains follows, all from one sample in a study of blood T cells in healthy people across ages. MiXCR, run by TCRdb on the 5' RACE reads, gives a single entry per CDR3 protein. The repertoire consists of about 840,000 distinct CDR3 sequences, with just under 30% occurring once and the leading ten covering about 9.4%. These data are also associated with another study on T cells of mothers and their children.

Sequencing used blood. These receptors came from a middle-aged woman in good health. Each CDR3 is given with its conserved first and last residue. Each record gives: clone size, V gene, D gene, J gene, CDR3 DNA, CDR3 protein. The D gene is left open where the match is weak. A clone size is listed for some rows: how often the clone was seen (once, few, many), or a class if it is expanded.

>.|TRBV3-1|TRBD2|TRBJ2-7
TGTGCCAGCAGCCAGGGACTAGCCCTCTACAATGAGCAGTACTTC
CASSQGLALYNEQYF
>.|TRBV15|.|TRBJ2-7
TGTGCCACCAGCAGAGTAAGGGGGGACGAGCAGTACTTC
CATSRVRGDEQYF
>.|TRBV2|TRBD1|TRBJ1-4
TGTGCCAGCAGCGGACAGGGTATAGCTAATAAAAAACTGTTTTTT
CASSGQGIANKKLFF
>few|TRBV9|.|TRBJ2-7
TGTGCCAGCAGCGTAGACGGGCATCCTGCTACCTACGAGCAGTACTTC
CASSVDGHPATYEQYF
>many|TRBV9|.|TRBJ2-7
TGTGCCAGCAGCGGCTACGAGCAGTACTTC
CASSGYEQYF
>few|TRBV15|.|TRBJ1-1
TGTGCCACCAGCAGAGACAGGGTCGAAAACACTGAAGCTTTCTTT
CATSRDRVENTEAFF
>many|TRBV7-2|TRBD1|TRBJ1-5
TGTGCCAGCAGCTTAACCGGACAGGTCGGTCCCAATCAGCCCCAGCATTTT
CASSLTGQVGPNQPQHF
>few|TRBV3-1|.|TRBJ2-2
TGTGCCAGCAGCCGGCTGGGGGAGTCCGGGGAGCTGTTTTTT
CASSRLGESGELFF
>.|TRBV9|TRBD1|TRBJ2-1
TGTGCCAGCAGCGTGGGACAGGGAGACGGTCAGTTCTTC
CASSVGQGDGQFF
>.|TRBV27|TRBD1|TRBJ2-2
TGTGCCAGCAGACGACTACAGGGGCCCGGGGAGCTGTTTTTT
CASRRLQGPGELFF
>.|TRBV20-1|TRBD2|TRBJ2-2
TGCAGTGCCAAAGGCGGACTAGTCTCCCCCGGGGAGCTGTTTTTT
CSAKGGLVSPGELFF
>.|TRBV7-9|TRBD1|TRBJ2-7
TGTGCCAGCAGCGCCGTTACAGGGGTGAGGGGCTACGAGCAGTACTTC
CASSAVTGVRGYEQYF
>many|TRBV10-3|.|TRBJ1-1
TGTGCCATCAGTGAGGGTCTGACAATGAACACTGAAGCTTTCTTT
CAISEGLTMNTEAFF
>.|TRBV5-1|TRBD1|TRBJ2-1
TGCGCCAGCAGTCAAATGGGGACAGGGAGGGATGAGCAGTTCTTC
CASSQMGTGRDEQFF
>.|TRBV12-3/TRBV12-4|TRBD2|TRBJ2-5
TGTGCCAGCAGCCCACCTGGGACTAGCGGGCGGAAGACCCAGTACTTC
CASSPPGTSGRKTQYF
>few|TRBV7-2|.|TRBJ2-7
TGTGCCAGCAGCTTAAGTTCTCAGGCACCCTACGAGCAGTACTTC
CASSLSSQAPYEQYF
>few|TRBV10-3|TRBD1|TRBJ1-1
TGTGCCATCAGTGAGACGGGGACAGGGGGCACTGAAGCTTTCTTT
CAISETGTGGTEAFF
>.|TRBV7-9|TRBD2|TRBJ2-1
TGTGCCAGCAGCTGGGTCGGGGCTAGCGGGGAGTACAATGAGCAGTTCTTC
CASSWVGASGEYNEQFF
>many|TRBV20-1|.|TRBJ2-1
TGCAGTGCTAGAGGTAAAGGGAATGTGAGGAATGAGCAGTTCTTC
CSARGKGNVRNEQFF
>many|TRBV10-3|TRBD1|TRBJ2-1
TGTGCCATCAGCACCGGGACAGGGGACAATGAGCAGTTCTTC
CAISTGTGDNEQFF
>.|TRBV12-3/TRBV12-4|.|TRBJ1-2
TGTGCCAACAGTCCTAACCGGGACGGGATGAAAGATGGCTACACCTTC
CANSPNRDGMKDGYTF
>many|TRBV7-2|.|TRBJ2-7
TGTGCCAGCAGCTTAAATGGGCTTAGCTCCTACGAGCAGTACTTC
CASSLNGLSSYEQYF
>few|TRBV5-1|.|TRBJ1-1
TGCGCCAGCCTGAACTTAGGGGGCACTGAAGCTTTCTTT
CASLNLGGTEAFF
>.|TRBV3-1|.|TRBJ1-5
TGTGCCAGCAGCCTATCCGACCCATTTTCCGGGGCTAGCAATCAGCCCCAGCATTTT
CASSLSDPFSGASNQPQHF
>many|TRBV7-2|TRBD1|TRBJ2-7
TGTGCCAGCAGCCCTACAGGGGCTAGTTGGGACGAGCAGTACTTC
CASSPTGASWDEQYF
>few|TRBV7-3|.|TRBJ1-1
TGTGCCAGCAGCCCCCACCGGGGAAGGACTGAAGCTTTCTTT
CASSPHRGRTEAFF
>many|TRBV7-3|TRBD2|TRBJ2-1
TGTGCCAGCAGCCCATATCCCGGGACTAGCGCAGACAATGAGCAGTTCTTC
CASSPYPGTSADNEQFF
>.|TRBV7-3|.|TRBJ1-2
TGTGCCAGCAGCTTAGCCGGGACTCAGAATGGCTACACCTTC
CASSLAGTQNGYTF
>few|TRBV2|TRBD1|TRBJ1-1
TGTGCCAGCAAATTACAAGGACAGGGGACGAACACTGAAGCTTTCTTT
CASKLQGQGTNTEAFF
>.|TRBV3-1|.|TRBJ2-7
TGTGCCAGCAGCCAAGAAATAACTTTTACCTACGAGCAGTACTTC
CASSQEITFTYEQYF
>many|TRBV25-1|.|TRBJ2-1
TGTGCCAGCAGTGAATATATGCCCGGGACAGAGCAGTTCTTC
CASSEYMPGTEQFF
>many|TRBV20-1|TRBD2|TRBJ2-1
TGCAGTGCTAGGGCACTAGCGGGGGACTACAATGAGCAGTTCTTC
CSARALAGDYNEQFF
>.|TRBV7-2|.|TRBJ2-3
TGTGCCAGCAGCCTACTAGGGACCTTAACTCGCACAGGTACGCAGTATTTT
CASSLLGTLTRTGTQYF
>few|TRBV29-1|.|TRBJ2-1
TGCAGCGTTTCAGCGTACAATGAGCAGTTCTTC
CSVSAYNEQFF
>.|TRBV6-5|TRBD2|TRBJ2-1
TGTGCCGGCAGTGACTCACCGGGACTAAACTCCTACAATGAGCAGTTCTTC
CAGSDSPGLNSYNEQFF
>.|TRBV15|.|TRBJ2-1
TGTGCCACCACCGAAGACGAGGATGAGCAGTTCTTC
CATTEDEDEQFF
>many|TRBV2|.|TRBJ1-2
TGTGCCAGCAGTCCAAGACAAGGAACTAACTATGGCTACACCTTC
CASSPRQGTNYGYTF
>once|TRBV29-1|TRBD1|TRBJ2-1
TGCAGCGTTGAGTTGGGACAGGGGGCCCTCAATGAGCAGTTCTTC
CSVELGQGALNEQFF
>.|TRBV7-2|.|TRBJ2-5
TGTGCCGGCAGCTCATTCCAAGAGACCCAGTACTTC
CAGSSFQETQYF
>.|TRBV6-2/TRBV6-3|TRBD1|TRBJ2-4
TGTGCCAGCAGTTTGGGACCGGGACAGGGCGAGGACATTCAGTACTTC
CASSLGPGQGEDIQYF
>once|TRBV29-1|.|TRBJ2-6
TGCAGCGTCACAGGAGTGACTGGGGCCAACGTCCTGACTTTC
CSVTGVTGANVLTF
>many|TRBV7-2|.|TRBJ2-5
TGTGCCAGCGGAGTCCCCCCGGGAAAGACCCAGTACTTC
CASGVPPGKTQYF
>many|TRBV7-9|.|TRBJ2-7
TGTGCCAGCAGCCAAGGGATCTACGAGCAGTACTTC
CASSQGIYEQYF
>many|TRBV6-5|.|TRBJ1-1
TGTGCCAGCAGTTGGACCGTCTTGGGGACTGAAGCTTTCTTT
CASSWTVLGTEAFF
>many|TRBV28|.|TRBJ2-7
TGTGCCAGCAGTTTAAGGTCCTCCTACGAGCAGTACTTC
CASSLRSSYEQYF
>few|TRBV5-1|TRBD1|TRBJ2-7
TGCGCCAGCAGACAGGGGGCAACGAACGAGCAGTACTTC
CASRQGATNEQYF
>many|TRBV18|.|TRBJ2-1
TGTGCCAGCTCACCCTCGACAGGGAGGGATGAGCAGTTCTTC
CASSPSTGRDEQFF
>many|TRBV20-1|.|TRBJ2-7
TGCAGTGCTAGAGAGCCTGGCGGGGCCTACGAGCAGTACTTC
CSAREPGGAYEQYF
>few|TRBV19|.|TRBJ1-1
TGTGCCAGTAGTATCGGCACAGGACTCACTGAAGCTTTCTTT
CASSIGTGLTEAFF
>.|TRBV7-8|TRBD2|TRBJ2-7
TGTGCCAGCAGCTTAGACGCTAGCGGGAGTTCTTACGAGCAGTACTTC
CASSLDASGSSYEQYF
>.|TRBV5-4|.|TRBJ2-5
TGTGCCAGCAGCTTGTTCGAGGGGGAGACCCAGTACTTC
CASSLFEGETQYF
>many|TRBV7-9|.|TRBJ2-7
TGTGCCAGCAGCTTAATAGCAGGAAGGGGCTCCTACGAGCAGTACTTC
CASSLIAGRGSYEQYF
>few|TRBV6-2/TRBV6-3|.|TRBJ1-1
TGTGCCAGCAGCCCCGCGGTCCGATTAAGGCGGGGGAGAACTGAAGCTTTCTTT
CASSPAVRLRRGRTEAFF
>few|TRBV6-2/TRBV6-3|.|TRBJ2-5
TGTGCCAGCAGTTCTCGGGGGAGCGTCCAAGAGACCCAGTACTTC
CASSSRGSVQETQYF
>many|TRBV7-2|.|TRBJ2-4
TGTGCCAGCAGCGCCGGAGGAGGGCGGGGGCAAGACATTCAGTACTTC
CASSAGGGRGQDIQYF
>.|TRBV5-6|TRBD1|TRBJ1-5
TGTGCCAGCAGCTCATCTCCCCGCAGGGGGAACAATCAGCCCCAGCATTTT
CASSSSPRRGNNQPQHF
>few|TRBV6-6|.|TRBJ2-5
TGTACCAGCAGTCGGGACTCCGGCTGGGAGCAGTACTTC
CTSSRDSGWEQYF